This passage covers 25 T cell receptor beta chains from one sample sequenced in a study of cytomegalovirus exposure and HLA in healthy donors. The PCR ran on 60 Vbeta and 13 Jbeta primers. Sequenced by immunoSEQ multiplex PCR; TCRdb stores in-frame clones only, minus some. This sample has 100,000 to 150,000 clones, with roughly four fifths found just once. The sample comprised PBMCs. These receptors were collected from a middle-aged woman in good health and CMV-seropositive.

V and J are TRBV14 and TRBJ2-3; 7 bases are a match to TRBD1. CDR3 length: 16 amino acids. V lost 4 bases to trimming and J lost 2 bases; unmatched junction nucleotides: 9. Germline CDR1 and CDR2: SGHDN and FVKESK. CDR3 bases: TGTGCCAGCAGCCTGACCCGGGACAGCGTCACAGATACGCAGTATTTT. It specifies CASSLTRDSVTDTQYF. The variable domain in full, with the rest retrieved from reference TRBV14 and TRBJ2-3, is EAGVTQFPSHSVIEKGQTVTLRCDPISGHDNLYWYRRVMGKEIKFLLHFVKESKQDESGMPNNRFLAERTGGTYSTLKVQPAELEDSGVYFCASSLTRDSVTDTQYFGPGTRLTVL.

This chain connects TRBV19 to TRBJ2-1, with a weak D call TRBD2 (5 bases). Deletions cut 4 bases from V and 9 bases from J, with 10 bases between. CDR3 length: 12 amino acids. Germline V lookup: CDR1 LNHDA, CDR2 SQIVND (reference sequence). CDR3 sequence (DNA): TGTGCCAGTAGTAGGACTCCCGTTGAGCAGTTCTTC. Its protein product is CASSRTPVEQFF. Combining the CDR3 with reference TRBV19 and TRBJ2-1 gives the whole variable domain DGGITQSPKYLFRKEGQNVTLSCEQNLNHDAMYWYRQDPGQGLRLIYYSQIVNDFQKGDIAEGYSVSREKKESFPLTVTSAQKNPTAFYLCASSRTPVEQFFGPGTRLTVL.

A note on this clone: One junction end disagrees with the germline gene, perhaps due to a read error. This chain connects TRBV7-9 to TRBJ2-3; D possibly corresponds to TRBD1 (6 bases). The CDR3 has 17 residues. CDR1 is SEHNR, CDR2 FQNEAQ, per germline (reference sequence). CDR3 loop: CSSSPKPRGLGTDTQYF. In DNA, the CDR3 is TGTTCCAGCAGCCCAAAACCCAGGGGATTGGGCACAGATACGCAGTATTTT.

This chain links TRBV2 with TRBJ2-3; maybe TRBD1 (5 bases). V lost 6 bases and J 2 bases, leaving 15 bases between the germline ends. CDR3 size: 15 residues. Germline lookup yields CDR1 SNHLY and CDR2 FYNNEI. The CDR3 protein is CASSLEGAITDTQYF. Written as DNA, the CDR3 is TGTGCCAGCAGCCTCGAAGGGGCGATCACAGATACGCAGTATTTT.

This chain connects TRBV5-6 to TRBJ2-5, with 11 positions matching TRBD2. V was pared by 4 bases and J by 1 base, with 6 bases of the junction left unmatched. Germline lookup yields CDR1 SGHDT and CDR2 YYEEEE. The CDR3 loop spans 16 amino acids. The CDR3 DNA is TGTGCCAGCAGCACACTAGCGGGGGTGGGCCAAGAGACCCAGTACTTC. Translating it yields CASSTLAGVGQETQYF.

A few counts support this clone. The chain couples TRBV5-1 to TRBJ1-3; D not certain. Germline lookup yields CDR1 SGHRS and CDR2 YFSETQ. Trimming removed 0 bases from V and 0 bases from J, with 7 bases in between. This CDR3 spans 15 amino acids. CDR3 sequence (DNA): TGCGCCAGCAGCTTGGGACTGATCTCTGGAAACACCATATATTTT. This translates into CASSLGLISGNTIYF.

V usage is TRBV27 and J usage is TRBJ2-2; TRBD2 matches at 14 bases. The junction had 6 bases not matched to a gene; V was cut back by 5 bases and J by 7 bases. There are 16 residues in the CDR3. The germline CDR1 and CDR2 sequences are MNHEY and SMNVEV (reference sequence). The chain's CDR3 is CASSPGLAGAGGELFF. CDR3 DNA sequence: TGTGCCAGCAGTCCGGGACTAGCGGGAGCTGGCGGGGAGCTGTTTTTT.

The CDR3 here is CASTDDIWGYTF. CDR3 sequence (DNA): TGTGCCAGCACCGACGACATCTGGGGCTACACCTTC. The chain has TRBV6-6 and TRBJ1-2; D is uncertain. This CDR3 is 12 amino acids long. V was pared by 7 bases and J by 8 bases, with 14 bases between. The germline V gene has CDR1 MNHNY and CDR2 SVGAGI (reference sequence).

This rearrangement joins TRBV14 to TRBJ2-5; 8 nucleotides agree with TRBD2. The CDR3 is made up of 15 amino acids. Germline V CDR1 and CDR2: SGHDN, FVKESK. V was pared by 4 bases and J by 5 bases, with 9 bases of the junction left unmatched. Written as DNA, the CDR3 is TGTGCCAGCAGCCGGACACCGGGACTAGAGGAGACCCAGTACTTC. It encodes CASSRTPGLEETQYF.

CDR3: CASSAKGEGNEQFF. In DNA form, the CDR3 reads TGTGCCAGCAGCGCCAAAGGGGAGGGCAATGAGCAGTTCTTC. The J gene is TRBJ2-1, the V gene TRBV9; 7 bases match TRBD2. Germline CDR1 SGDLS, CDR2 YYNGEE. The V segment lost 3 bases and the J segment 6 bases; nucleotides outside the gene matches: 6. CDR3 length: 14 amino acids.

V and J are TRBV19 and TRBJ2-1; D perhaps matches TRBD2 (6 bases). The germline gives CDR1 LNHDA, CDR2 SQIVND (reference sequence). Trimming cost V 3 bases and J 2 bases, with 11 bases left between them. CDR3 size: 15 residues. This chain's CDR3 is CASSISGGTYNEQFF. The CDR3 DNA reads TGTGCCAGTAGTATCAGCGGAGGGACCTACAATGAGCAGTTCTTC.

Here the CDR3 reads CASSVGTEETQYF. Written as DNA, the CDR3 is TGTGCCAGCAGCGTCGGGACAGAAGAGACCCAGTACTTC. The rearrangement links TRBV5-5 to TRBJ2-5, with 7 bases that match TRBD1. CDR3 length equals 13 residues. CDR1 is SGHKS and CDR2 is YYEKEE in the germline V gene (reference sequence). The V and J ends lost 4 bases and 3 bases, in that order; junction bases with no gene match: 3. The full variable domain, its missing parts supplied by reference TRBV5-5 and TRBJ2-5, is DAGVTQSPTHLIKTRGQQVTLRCSPISGHKSVSWYQQVLGQGPQFIFQYYEKEERGRGNFPDRFSARQFPNYSSELNVNALLLGDSALYLCASSVGTEETQYFGPGTRLLVL.

The chain has TRBV19 and TRBJ1-3, with a possible D match to TRBD1 (5 bases). The germline V gene encodes CDR1 LNHDA and CDR2 SQIVND (reference sequence). This CDR3 is built from 14 residues. The V gene lost 3 bases and the J gene lost 2 bases, with 8 bases spanning the gap. CDR3 DNA: TGTGCCAGTAGTATCTCGGGGGCTGGAAACACCATATATTTT. As protein: CASSISGAGNTIYF.

The chain joins TRBV7-9 to TRBJ1-4; D may be TRBD1 (5 bases). Per the germline V gene, CDR1 is SEHNR and CDR2 is FQNEAQ (reference sequence). The CDR3 consists of 13 residues. Trimming took off 5 bases at V and 4 bases at J, with 8 bases between the two ends. This CDR3 is CASSRDSNEKLFF. The CDR3 bases are TGTGCCAGCAGCCGAGACAGTAATGAAAAACTGTTTTTT.

V usage is TRBV5-6 and J usage is TRBJ1-5; 7 bases align to TRBD1. Germline V CDR1 and CDR2: SGHDT, YYEEEE. V gave up 3 bases and J gave up 6 bases; unmatched junction bases: 6. The CDR3 runs 14 residues. In nucleotides, the CDR3 is TGTGCCAGCAGCTACAGGGGCTCAGGTCAGCCCCAGCATTTT. Translation: CASSYRGSGQPQHF.

The chain joins TRBV19 to TRBJ2-3; D is possibly TRBD1 (6 bases). Germline lookup yields CDR1 LNHDA and CDR2 SQIVND (reference sequence). The V gene lost 5 bases and the J gene lost 2 bases, with 11 bases spanning the gap. The CDR3 totals 14 residues. As DNA, the CDR3 is TGTGCCAGTAGTTACAGGGAATTCACAGATACGCAGTATTTT. This gives the protein CASSYREFTDTQYF. Complete variable domain (other parts from reference TRBV19 and TRBJ2-3): DGGITQSPKYLFRKEGQNVTLSCEQNLNHDAMYWYRQDPGQGLRLIYYSQIVNDFQKGDIAEGYSVSREKKESFPLTVTSAQKNPTAFYLCASSYREFTDTQYFGPGTRLTVL.

Here the CDR3 DNA reads TGTGCCAGTAGTATTTTCTCACAGGGAGGGACTGAAGCTTTCTTT. The encoded protein is CASSIFSQGGTEAFF. The chain has TRBV19 and TRBJ1-1, with D perhaps TRBD1 (6 bases). Between the trimmed V and J ends, which lost 3 bases and 5 bases, there was a span of 16 bases. The CDR3 has 15 amino acids. Germline V lookup: CDR1 LNHDA, CDR2 SQIVND (reference sequence).

The V gene is TRBV5-4, the J gene TRBJ1-1; D perhaps matches TRBD1 (5 bases). The CDR3 is 14 residues long. The V and J ends lost 1 base and 1 base respectively, with 8 bases between them. Germline V gene sequence: CDR1 SGHNT, CDR2 YYREEE (reference sequence). CDR3 sequence: CASSLSGGNTEAFF. The CDR3 DNA is TGTGCCAGCAGCTTGTCGGGGGGGAACACTGAAGCTTTCTTT.

The J gene is TRBJ1-6, the V gene TRBV11-2; D ambiguous. This CDR3 is built from 15 residues. The V end was cut by 4 bases, the J end by 8 bases, with 15 bases between. In germline, CDR1 is SGHAT, CDR2 FQNNGV. As DNA, the CDR3 is TGTGCCAGCAGCTCAGCGAAGACCTGGGATTCACCCCTCCACTTT. Its protein product is CASSSAKTWDSPLHF.

V and J are TRBV19 and TRBJ1-1; 7 bases agree with TRBD1. The CDR3 covers 14 residues. The germline V gene has CDR1 LNHDA and CDR2 SQIVND (reference sequence). With V trimmed by 1 base and J by 6 bases, 5 bases remained unmatched. The CDR3 is CASSIVEGAAEAFF. CDR3 nucleotides: TGTGCCAGTAGTATAGTGGAGGGGGCAGCTGAAGCTTTCTTT.

The J gene is TRBJ2-1, the V gene TRBV5-4; D gene ambiguous. Germline CDR1 is SGHNT and CDR2 is YYREEE (reference sequence). This CDR3 has 16 residues. Trimming removed 4 bases at V and 1 base at J, with 15 bases between. Here the CDR3 reads CASSGEPASSYNEQFF. DNA of the CDR3: TGTGCCAGCAGCGGAGAGCCAGCGTCTTCCTACAATGAGCAGTTCTTC.

This clone was recorded once. J is TRBJ2-1 and V is TRBV11-3; D not resolved. Germline lookup yields CDR1 SGHNT and CDR2 YENEEA. The CDR3 length is 11 residues. V lost 4 bases, J lost 5 bases, and 3 bases lay in between. CDR3 region: CASSYNNEQFF. The CDR3 DNA follows: TGTGCCAGCAGCTATAACAATGAGCAGTTCTTC.

The chain combines TRBV19 with TRBJ1-1, with unresolved D. Germline loops: CDR1 LNHDA, CDR2 SQIVND (reference sequence). The V end lost 1 base, the J end lost 5 bases, and 8 bases lay between the germline ends. The CDR3 length is 13 residues. CDR3 DNA sequence: TGTGCCAGTAGTATAGGGGGAGTTACTGAAGCTTTCTTT. Protein product: CASSIGGVTEAFF.

In its sample, this clone was seen once. The CDR3 spells CSVVLGQENYEQYF. CDR3 in DNA: TGCAGCGTTGTCCTGGGACAGGAGAATTACGAGCAGTACTTC. This chain links TRBV29-1 with TRBJ2-7; TRBD1 matches 8 bases. This CDR3 spans 14 amino acids. J gave up 4 bases and V 4 bases, and 9 bases lay outside the gene matches. Germline-derived CDR1 and CDR2 are SQVTM and ANQGSEA.

This chain links TRBV15 with TRBJ2-2; D might be TRBD2 (6 bases). Trimming took off 1 base at V and 3 bases at J, with 12 bases between the two ends. This CDR3 region has 16 residues. Germline V CDR1 and CDR2: LNHNV, YYDKDF (reference sequence). CDR3 sequence reads: CATSRVGRGYTGELFF. The CDR3 nucleotides are TGTGCCACCAGCAGAGTAGGGCGGGGCTACACCGGGGAGCTGTTTTTT.